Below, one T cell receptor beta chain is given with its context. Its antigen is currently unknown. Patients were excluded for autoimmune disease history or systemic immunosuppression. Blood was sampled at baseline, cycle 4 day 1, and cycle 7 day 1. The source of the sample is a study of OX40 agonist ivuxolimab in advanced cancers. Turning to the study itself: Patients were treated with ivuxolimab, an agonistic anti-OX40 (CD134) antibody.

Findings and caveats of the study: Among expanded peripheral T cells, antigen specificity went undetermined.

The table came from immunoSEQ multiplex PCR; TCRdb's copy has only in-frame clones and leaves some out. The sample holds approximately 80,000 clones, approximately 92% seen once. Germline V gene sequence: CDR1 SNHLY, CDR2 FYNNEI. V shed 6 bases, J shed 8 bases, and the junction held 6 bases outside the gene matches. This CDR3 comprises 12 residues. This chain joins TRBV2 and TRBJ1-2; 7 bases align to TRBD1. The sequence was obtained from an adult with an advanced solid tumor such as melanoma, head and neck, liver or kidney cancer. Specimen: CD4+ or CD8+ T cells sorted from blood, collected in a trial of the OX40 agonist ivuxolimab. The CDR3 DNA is TGTGCCAGCAGAACTGACAGGGAAGGCTACACCTTC. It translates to CASRTDREGYTF. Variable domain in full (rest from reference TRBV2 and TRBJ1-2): EPEVTQTPSHQVTQMGQEVILRCVPISNHLYFYWYRQILGQKVEFLVSFYNNEISEKSEIFDDQFSVERPDGSNFTLKIRSTKLEDSAMYFCASRTDREGYTFGSGTRLTVV.